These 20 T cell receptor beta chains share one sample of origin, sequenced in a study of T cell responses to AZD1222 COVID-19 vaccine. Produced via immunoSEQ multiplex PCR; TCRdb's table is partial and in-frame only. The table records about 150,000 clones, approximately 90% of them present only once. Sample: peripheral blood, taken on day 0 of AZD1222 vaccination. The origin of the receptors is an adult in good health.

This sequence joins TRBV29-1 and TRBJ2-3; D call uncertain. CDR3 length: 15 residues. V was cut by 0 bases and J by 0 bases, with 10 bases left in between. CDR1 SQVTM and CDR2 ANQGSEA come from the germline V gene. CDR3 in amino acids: CSVEDGSASTDTQYF. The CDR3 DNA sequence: TGCAGCGTTGAAGACGGGTCAGCCAGCACAGATACGCAGTATTTT.

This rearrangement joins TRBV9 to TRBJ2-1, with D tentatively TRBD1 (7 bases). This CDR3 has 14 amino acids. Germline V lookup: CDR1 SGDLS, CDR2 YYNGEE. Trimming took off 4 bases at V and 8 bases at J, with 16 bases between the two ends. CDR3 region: CASSPRTGGDEQFF. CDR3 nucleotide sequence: TGTGCCAGCAGCCCGCGGACAGGAGGGGATGAGCAGTTCTTC.

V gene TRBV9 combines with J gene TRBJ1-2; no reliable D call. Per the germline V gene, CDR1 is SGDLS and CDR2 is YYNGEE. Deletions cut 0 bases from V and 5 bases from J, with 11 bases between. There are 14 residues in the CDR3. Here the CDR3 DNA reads TGTGCCAGCAGCGTAGGTCCAGGCATTTATGGCTACACCTTC. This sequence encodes CASSVGPGIYGYTF.

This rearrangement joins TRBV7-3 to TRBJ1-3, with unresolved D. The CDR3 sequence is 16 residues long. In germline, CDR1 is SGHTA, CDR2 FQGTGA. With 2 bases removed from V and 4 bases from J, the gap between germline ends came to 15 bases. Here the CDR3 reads CASSLGPRVTGNTIYF. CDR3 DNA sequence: TGTGCCAGCAGCTTAGGCCCAAGGGTCACGGGAAACACCATATATTTT.

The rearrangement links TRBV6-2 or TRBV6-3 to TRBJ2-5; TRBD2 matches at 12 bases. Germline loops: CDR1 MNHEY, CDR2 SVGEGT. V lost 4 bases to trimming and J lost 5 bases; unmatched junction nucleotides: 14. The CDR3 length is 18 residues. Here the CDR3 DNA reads TGTGCCAGCAGTTTCCCCCTTTCGGCTAGCGGGAGGGAGGAGACCCAGTACTTC. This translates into CASSFPLSASGREETQYF.

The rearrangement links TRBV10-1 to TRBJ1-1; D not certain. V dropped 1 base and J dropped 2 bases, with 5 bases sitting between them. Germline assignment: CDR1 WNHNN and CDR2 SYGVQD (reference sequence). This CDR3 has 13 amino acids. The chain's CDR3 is CASSEWRNTEAFF. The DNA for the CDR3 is TGCGCCAGCAGTGAGTGGAGAAACACTGAAGCTTTCTTT.

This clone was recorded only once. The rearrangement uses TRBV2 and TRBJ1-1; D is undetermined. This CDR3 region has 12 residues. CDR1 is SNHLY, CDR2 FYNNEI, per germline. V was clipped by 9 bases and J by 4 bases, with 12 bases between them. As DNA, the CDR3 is TGTGCCAGTAGGGTTAGCGGCACTGAAGCTTTCTTT. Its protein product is CASRVSGTEAFF.

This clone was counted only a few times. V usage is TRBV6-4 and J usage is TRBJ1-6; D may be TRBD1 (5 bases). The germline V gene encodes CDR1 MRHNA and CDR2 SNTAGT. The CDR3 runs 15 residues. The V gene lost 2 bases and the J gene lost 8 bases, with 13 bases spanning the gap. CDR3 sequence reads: CASSDRLGGDSPLHF. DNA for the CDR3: TGTGCCAGCAGTGACCGTCTGGGGGGGGATTCACCCCTCCACTTT.

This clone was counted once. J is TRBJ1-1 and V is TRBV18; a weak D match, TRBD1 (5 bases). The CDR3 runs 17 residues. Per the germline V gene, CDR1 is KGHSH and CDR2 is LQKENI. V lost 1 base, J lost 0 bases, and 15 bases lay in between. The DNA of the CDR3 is TGTGCCAGCTCACCACAAAAACAGGTTGGAATGAACACTGAAGCTTTCTTT. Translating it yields CASSPQKQVGMNTEAFF.

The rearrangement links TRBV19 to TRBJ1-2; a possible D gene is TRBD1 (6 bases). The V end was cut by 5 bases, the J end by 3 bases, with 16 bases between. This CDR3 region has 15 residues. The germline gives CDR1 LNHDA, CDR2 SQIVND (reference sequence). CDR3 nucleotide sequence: TGTGCCAGTAGTCCAAGACAGGATACCTACTATGGCTACACCTTC. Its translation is CASSPRQDTYYGYTF.

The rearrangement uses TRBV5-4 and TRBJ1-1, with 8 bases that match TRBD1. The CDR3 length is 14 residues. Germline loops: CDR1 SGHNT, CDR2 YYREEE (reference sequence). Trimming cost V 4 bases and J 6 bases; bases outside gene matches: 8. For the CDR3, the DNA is TGTGCCAGCAGCGGCAGGGGGCGCGGGTCTGAAGCTTTCTTT. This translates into CASSGRGRGSEAFF.

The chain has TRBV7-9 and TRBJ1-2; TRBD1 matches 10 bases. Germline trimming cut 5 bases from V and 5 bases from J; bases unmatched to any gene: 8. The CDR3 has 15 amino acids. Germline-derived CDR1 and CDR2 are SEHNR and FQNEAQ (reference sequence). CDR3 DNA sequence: TGTGCCAGCAGCCGGGGACAGGGGAGAGGGTATGGCTACACCTTC. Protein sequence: CASSRGQGRGYGYTF. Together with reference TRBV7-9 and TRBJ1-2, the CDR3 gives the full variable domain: DTGVSQNPRHKITKRGQNVTFRCDPISEHNRLYWYRQTLGQGPEFLTYFQNEAQLEKSRLLSDRFSAERPKGSFSTLEIQRTEQGDSAMYLCASSRGQGRGYGYTFGSGTRLTVV.

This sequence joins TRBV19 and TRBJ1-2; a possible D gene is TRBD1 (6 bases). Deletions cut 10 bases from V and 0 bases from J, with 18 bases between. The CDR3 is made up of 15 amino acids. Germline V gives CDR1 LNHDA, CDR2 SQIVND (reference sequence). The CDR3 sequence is CATGAGVYSNYGYTF. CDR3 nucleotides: TGTGCCACCGGCGCAGGGGTGTATTCTAACTATGGCTACACCTTC.

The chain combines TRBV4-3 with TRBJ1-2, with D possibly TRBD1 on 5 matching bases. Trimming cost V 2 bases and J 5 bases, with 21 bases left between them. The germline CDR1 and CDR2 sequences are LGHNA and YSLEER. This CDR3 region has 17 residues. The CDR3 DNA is TGCGCCAGCAGCCAACAAGGGCCAGGGTCAGATTGGTATGGCTACACCTTC. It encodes CASSQQGPGSDWYGYTF.

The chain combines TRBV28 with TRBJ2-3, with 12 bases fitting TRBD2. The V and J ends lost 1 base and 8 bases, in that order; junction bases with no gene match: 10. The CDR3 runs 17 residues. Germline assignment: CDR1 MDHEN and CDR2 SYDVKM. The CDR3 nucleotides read TGTGCCAGCAGTTTATCCTCCCGGCTAGCGGGGGGGCGTACGCAGTATTTT. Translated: CASSLSSRLAGGRTQYF. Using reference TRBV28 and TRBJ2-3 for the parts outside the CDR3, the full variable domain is DVKVTQSSRYLVKRTGEKVFLECVQDMDHENMFWYRQDPGLGLRLIYFSYDVKMKEKGDIPEGYSVSREKKERFSLILESASTNQTSMYLCASSLSSRLAGGRTQYFGPGTRLTVL.

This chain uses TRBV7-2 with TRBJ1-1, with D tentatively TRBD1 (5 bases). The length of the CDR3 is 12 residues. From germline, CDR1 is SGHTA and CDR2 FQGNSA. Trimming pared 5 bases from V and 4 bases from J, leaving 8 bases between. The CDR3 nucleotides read TGTGCCAGCAGCCTGGGGGTCACTGAAGCTTTCTTT. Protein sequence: CASSLGVTEAFF.

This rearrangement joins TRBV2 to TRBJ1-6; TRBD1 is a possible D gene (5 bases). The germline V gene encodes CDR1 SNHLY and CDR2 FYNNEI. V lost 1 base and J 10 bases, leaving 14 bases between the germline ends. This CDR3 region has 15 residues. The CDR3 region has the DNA TGTGCCAGCAGTGAAGGACAGCTACTGGGGTCACCCCTCCACTTT. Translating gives CASSEGQLLGSPLHF.

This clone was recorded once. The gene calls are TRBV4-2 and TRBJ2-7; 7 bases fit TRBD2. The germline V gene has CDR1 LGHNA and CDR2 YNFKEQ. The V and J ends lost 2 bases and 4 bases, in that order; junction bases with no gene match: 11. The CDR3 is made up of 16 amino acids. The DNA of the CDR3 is TGTGCCAGCAGCCAATCGGTTGCTAGGGAGGGTTACGAGCAGTACTTC. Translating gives CASSQSVAREGYEQYF.

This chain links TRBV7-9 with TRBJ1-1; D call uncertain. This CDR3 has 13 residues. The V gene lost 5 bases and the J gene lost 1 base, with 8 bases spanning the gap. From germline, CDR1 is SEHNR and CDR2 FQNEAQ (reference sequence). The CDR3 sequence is CASSNQRNTEAFF. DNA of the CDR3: TGTGCCAGCAGCAACCAGCGGAACACTGAAGCTTTCTTT.

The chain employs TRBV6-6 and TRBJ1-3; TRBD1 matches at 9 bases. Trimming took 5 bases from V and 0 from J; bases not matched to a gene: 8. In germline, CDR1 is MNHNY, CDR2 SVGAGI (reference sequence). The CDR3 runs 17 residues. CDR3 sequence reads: CASSLTPGQGSGNTIYF. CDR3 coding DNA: TGTGCCAGCAGTCTGACCCCGGGACAGGGCTCTGGAAACACCATATATTTT.